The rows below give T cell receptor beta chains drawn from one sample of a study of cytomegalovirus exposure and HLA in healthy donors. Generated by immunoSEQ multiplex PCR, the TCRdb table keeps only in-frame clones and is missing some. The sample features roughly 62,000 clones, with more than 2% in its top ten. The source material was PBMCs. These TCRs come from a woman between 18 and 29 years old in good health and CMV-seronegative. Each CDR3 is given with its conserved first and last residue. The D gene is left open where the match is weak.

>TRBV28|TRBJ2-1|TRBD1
TGTGCCAGCAGTTTGGGCCGGGACAGGGACAATGAGCAGTTCTTC
CASSLGRDRDNEQFF
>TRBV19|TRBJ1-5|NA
TGTGCCAGTAGGGAATTCAGGGGACGGACATATAGCAATCAGCCCCAGCATTTT
CASREFRGRTYSNQPQHF
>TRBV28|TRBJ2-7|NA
TGTGCCAGCAGGTGGAAGGGGATCTCCTACGAGCAGTACTTC
CASRWKGISYEQYF
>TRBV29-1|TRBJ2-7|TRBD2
TGCAGCGTAATGTATGGGACTAGCGGGAGTTACGAGCAGTACTTC
CSVMYGTSGSYEQYF
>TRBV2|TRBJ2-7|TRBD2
TGTGCCAGCAGCGCTAGCGGGAGGGCCTGGCCTCCTTTTGGCGAGTCGTCCTACGAGCAGTACTTC
CASSASGRAWPPFGESSYEQYF
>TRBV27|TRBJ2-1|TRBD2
TGTGCCAGCCGAGTACTAGCGGGAGGGCTCCATGAGCAGTTCTTC
CASRVLAGGLHEQFF
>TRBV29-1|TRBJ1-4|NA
TGCAGCGTTTCCGGGGGGAGTAGTAATGAAAAACTGTTTTTT
CSVSGGSSNEKLFF
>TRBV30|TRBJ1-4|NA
TGTGCCTGGAGTGCCCCCCAAAATGAAAAACTGTTTTTT
CAWSAPQNEKLFF
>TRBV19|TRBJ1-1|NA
TGTGCCAGTATCCCCACCGGGGTGAGAACTGAAGCTTTCTTT
CASIPTGVRTEAFF
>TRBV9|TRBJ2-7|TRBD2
TGTGCCAGCAGCGTTAGCGGGGCCAGCTCCTACGAGCAGTACTTC
CASSVSGASSYEQYF
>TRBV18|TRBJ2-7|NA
TGCGCCAGCTCACCCGCCTACGAGCAGTACTTC
CASSPAYEQYF
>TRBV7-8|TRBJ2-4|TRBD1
TGTGCCAGCAGCTTTCAATCTCAGGGGGCAGCCAAAAACATTCAGTACTTC
CASSFQSQGAAKNIQYF
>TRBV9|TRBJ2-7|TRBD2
TGTGCCAGCAGTGCAACTAGCGGGGGGCACGCCTACGAGCAGTACTTC
CASSATSGGHAYEQYF
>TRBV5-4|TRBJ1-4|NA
TGTGCCAGCAGCCGCGAGGCAGATAATGAAAAACTGTTTTTT
CASSREADNEKLFF
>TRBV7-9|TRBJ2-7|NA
TGTGCCAGCAGCCAACGAGGAGAGTCCTACGAGCAGTACTTC
CASSQRGESYEQYF
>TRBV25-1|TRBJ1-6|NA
TGTGCCAGCAGTGCCAGGGATAATTCACCCCTCCACTTT
CASSARDNSPLHF
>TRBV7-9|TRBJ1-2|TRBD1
TGTGCCAGCAGCTTGCGTAGACAGGGGGGTAACTATGGCTACACCTTC
CASSLRRQGGNYGYTF